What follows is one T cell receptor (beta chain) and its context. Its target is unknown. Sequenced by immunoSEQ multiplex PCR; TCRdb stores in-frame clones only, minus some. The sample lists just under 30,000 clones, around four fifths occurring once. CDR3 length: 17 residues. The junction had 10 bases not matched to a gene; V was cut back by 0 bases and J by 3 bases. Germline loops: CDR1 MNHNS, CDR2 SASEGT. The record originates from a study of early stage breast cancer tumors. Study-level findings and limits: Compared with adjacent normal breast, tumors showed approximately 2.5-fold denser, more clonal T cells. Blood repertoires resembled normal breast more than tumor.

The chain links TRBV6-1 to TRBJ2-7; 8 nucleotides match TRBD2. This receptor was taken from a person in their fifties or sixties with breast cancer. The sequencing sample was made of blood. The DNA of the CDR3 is TGTGCCAGCAGTGAAGCCCGCTTACCGGGGGGGCTCTACGAGCAGTACTTC. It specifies CASSEARLPGGLYEQYF.